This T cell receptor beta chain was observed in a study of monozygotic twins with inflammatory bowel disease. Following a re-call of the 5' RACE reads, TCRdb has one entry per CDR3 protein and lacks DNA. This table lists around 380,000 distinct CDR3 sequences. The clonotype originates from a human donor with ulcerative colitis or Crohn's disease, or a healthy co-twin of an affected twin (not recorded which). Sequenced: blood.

This CDR3 is CAISRPGLADTTGELFF. The chain links TRBV10-3 to TRBJ2-2; TCRdb's D gene call, TRBD2, goes unchecked for lack of DNA. This CDR3 is 17 amino acids long. Germline CDR1 and CDR2: ENHRY and SYGVKD.